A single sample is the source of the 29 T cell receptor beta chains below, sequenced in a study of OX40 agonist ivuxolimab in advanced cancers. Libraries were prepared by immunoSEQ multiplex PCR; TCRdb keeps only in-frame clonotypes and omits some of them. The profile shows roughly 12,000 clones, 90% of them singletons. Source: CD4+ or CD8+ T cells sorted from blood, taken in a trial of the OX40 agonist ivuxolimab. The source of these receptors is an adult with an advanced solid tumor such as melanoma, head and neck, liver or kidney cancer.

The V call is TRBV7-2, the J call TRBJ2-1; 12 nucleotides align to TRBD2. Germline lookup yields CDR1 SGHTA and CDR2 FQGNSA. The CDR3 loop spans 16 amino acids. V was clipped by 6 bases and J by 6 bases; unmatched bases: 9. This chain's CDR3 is CASRSTPTSGGNEQFF. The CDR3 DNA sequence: TGTGCCAGCAGATCGACCCCGACTAGCGGGGGCAATGAGCAGTTCTTC.

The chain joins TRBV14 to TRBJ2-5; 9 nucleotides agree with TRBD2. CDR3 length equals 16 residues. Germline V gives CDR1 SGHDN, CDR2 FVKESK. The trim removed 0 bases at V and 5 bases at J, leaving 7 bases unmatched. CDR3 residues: CASSQDMAGGSETQYF. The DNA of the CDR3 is TGTGCCAGCAGCCAAGATATGGCGGGAGGGAGTGAGACCCAGTACTTC. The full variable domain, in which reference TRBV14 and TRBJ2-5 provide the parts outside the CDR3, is EAGVTQFPSHSVIEKGQTVTLRCDPISGHDNLYWYRRVMGKEIKFLLHFVKESKQDESGMPNNRFLAERTGGTYSTLKVQPAELEDSGVYFCASSQDMAGGSETQYFGPGTRLLVL.

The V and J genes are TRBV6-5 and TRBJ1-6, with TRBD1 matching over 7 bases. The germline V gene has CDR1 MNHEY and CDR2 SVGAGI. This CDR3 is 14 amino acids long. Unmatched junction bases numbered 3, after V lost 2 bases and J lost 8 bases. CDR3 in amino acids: CASSYGDSYSPLHF. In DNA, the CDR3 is TGTGCCAGCAGTTACGGGGACAGCTATTCACCCCTCCACTTT.

CDR3 in amino acids: CASSYMTRTDTQYF. CDR3 coding DNA: TGTGCCAGCAGTTACATGACTCGCACAGATACGCAGTATTTT. The rearrangement joins TRBV6-5 to TRBJ2-3; D ambiguous. Germline lookup yields CDR1 MNHEY and CDR2 SVGAGI. This CDR3 comprises 14 residues. V was shortened by 2 bases and J by 1 base, with 7 bases between the two germline ends.

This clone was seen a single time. The CDR3, as DNA: TGCGCCAGCAGCCAAGCTGGGACTTCGGGGAATGAGCAGTACTTC. This encodes CASSQAGTSGNEQYF. The chain uses TRBV4-1 and TRBJ2-7, with D possibly being TRBD2 (6 bases). The CDR3 runs to 15 residues. Germline assignment: CDR1 MGHRA and CDR2 YSYEKL. Between the trimmed V and J ends, which lost 1 base and 7 bases, there was a span of 17 bases.

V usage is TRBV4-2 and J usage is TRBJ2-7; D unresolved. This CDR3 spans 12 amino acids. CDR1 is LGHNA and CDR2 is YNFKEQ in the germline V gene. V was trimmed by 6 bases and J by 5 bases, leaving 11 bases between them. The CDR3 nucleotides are TGTGCCAGCAGTCCAGGAGAGGACGAGCAGTACTTC. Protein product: CASSPGEDEQYF.

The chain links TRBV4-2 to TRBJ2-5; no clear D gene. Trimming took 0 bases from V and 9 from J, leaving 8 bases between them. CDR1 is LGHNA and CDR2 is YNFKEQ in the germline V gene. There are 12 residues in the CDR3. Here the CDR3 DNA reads TGTGCCAGCAGCCAAGATGGGGTGGCCCAGTACTTC. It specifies CASSQDGVAQYF.

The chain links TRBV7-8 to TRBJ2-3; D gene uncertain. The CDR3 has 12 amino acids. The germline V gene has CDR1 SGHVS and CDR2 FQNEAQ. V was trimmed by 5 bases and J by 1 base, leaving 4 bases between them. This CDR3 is CASSPGTDTQYF. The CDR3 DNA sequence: TGTGCCAGCAGCCCCGGCACAGATACGCAGTATTTT.

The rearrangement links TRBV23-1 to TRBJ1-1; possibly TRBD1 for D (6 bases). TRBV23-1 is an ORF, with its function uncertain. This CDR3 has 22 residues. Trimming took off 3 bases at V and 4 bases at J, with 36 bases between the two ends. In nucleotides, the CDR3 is TGCGCCAGCAGTCACCCGACAGGTCGAGACGCGGTTGGGGGGTTCGTTAGCACTGAAGCTTTCTTT. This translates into CASSHPTGRDAVGGFVSTEAFF.

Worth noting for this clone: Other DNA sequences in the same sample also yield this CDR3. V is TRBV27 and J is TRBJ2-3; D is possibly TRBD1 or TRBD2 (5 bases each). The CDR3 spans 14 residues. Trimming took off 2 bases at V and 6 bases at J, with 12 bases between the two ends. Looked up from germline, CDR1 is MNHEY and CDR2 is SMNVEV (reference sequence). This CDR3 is CASSLIWDADTQYF. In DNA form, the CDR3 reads TGTGCCAGCAGTTTAATCTGGGACGCCGATACGCAGTATTTT.

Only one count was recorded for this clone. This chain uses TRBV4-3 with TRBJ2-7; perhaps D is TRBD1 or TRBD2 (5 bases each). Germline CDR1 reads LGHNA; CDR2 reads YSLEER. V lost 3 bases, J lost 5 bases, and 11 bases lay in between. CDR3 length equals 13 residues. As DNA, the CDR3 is TGCGCCAGCAGCCATGGGACGCGAGACGAGCAGTACTTC. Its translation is CASSHGTRDEQYF.

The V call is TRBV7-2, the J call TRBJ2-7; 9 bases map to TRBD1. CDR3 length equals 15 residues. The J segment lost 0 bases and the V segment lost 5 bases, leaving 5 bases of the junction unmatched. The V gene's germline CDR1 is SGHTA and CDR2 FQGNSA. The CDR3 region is CASSQGTGLSYEQYF. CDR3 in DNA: TGTGCCAGCAGCCAGGGGACAGGGCTCTCCTACGAGCAGTACTTC.

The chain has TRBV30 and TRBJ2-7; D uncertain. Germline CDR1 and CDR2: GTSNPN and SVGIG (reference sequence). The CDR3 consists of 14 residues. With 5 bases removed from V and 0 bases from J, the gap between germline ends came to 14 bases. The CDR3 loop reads CAWGARGGSYEQYF. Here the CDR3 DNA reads TGTGCCTGGGGAGCCCGCGGCGGCTCCTACGAGCAGTACTTC.

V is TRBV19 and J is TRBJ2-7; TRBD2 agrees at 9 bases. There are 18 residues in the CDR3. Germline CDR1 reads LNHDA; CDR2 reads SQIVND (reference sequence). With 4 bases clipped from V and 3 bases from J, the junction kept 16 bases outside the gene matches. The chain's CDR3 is CASSKTVDKLAGNYEQYF. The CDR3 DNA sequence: TGTGCCAGTAGTAAGACAGTCGATAAGCTAGCGGGAAACTACGAGCAGTACTTC.

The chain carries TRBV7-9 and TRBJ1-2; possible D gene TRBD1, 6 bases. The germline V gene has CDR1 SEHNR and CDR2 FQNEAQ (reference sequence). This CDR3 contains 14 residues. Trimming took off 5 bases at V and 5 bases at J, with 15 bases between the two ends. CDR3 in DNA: TGTGCCAGCAGCGCGACCTTACAGGGATATGGCTACACCTTC. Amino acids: CASSATLQGYGYTF.

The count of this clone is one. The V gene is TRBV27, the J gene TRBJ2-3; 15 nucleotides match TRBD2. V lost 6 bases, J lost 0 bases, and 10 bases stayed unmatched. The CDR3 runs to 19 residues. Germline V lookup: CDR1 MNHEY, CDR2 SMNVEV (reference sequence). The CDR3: CASSRKPGLAGGSTDTQYF. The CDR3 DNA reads TGTGCCAGCAGCCGAAAGCCGGGACTAGCGGGGGGCAGCACAGATACGCAGTATTTT.

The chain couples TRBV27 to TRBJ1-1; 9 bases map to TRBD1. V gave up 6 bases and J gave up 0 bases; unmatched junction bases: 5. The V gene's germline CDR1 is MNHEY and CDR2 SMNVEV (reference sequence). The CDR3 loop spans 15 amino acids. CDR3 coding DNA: TGTGCCAGCAGCCTGGGACAGGGATTGAACACTGAAGCTTTCTTT. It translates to CASSLGQGLNTEAFF.

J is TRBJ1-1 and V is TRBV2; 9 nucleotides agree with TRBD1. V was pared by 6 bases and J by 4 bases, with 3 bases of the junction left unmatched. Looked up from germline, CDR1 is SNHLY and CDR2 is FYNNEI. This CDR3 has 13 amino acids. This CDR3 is CASRPGQGTEAFF. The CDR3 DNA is TGTGCCAGCAGGCCGGGACAGGGCACTGAAGCTTTCTTT.

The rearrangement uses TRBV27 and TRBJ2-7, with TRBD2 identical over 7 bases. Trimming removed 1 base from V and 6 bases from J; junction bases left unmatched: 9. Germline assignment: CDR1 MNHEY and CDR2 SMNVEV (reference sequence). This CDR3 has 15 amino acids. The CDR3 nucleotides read TGTGCCAGCAGTTTATTTGGGGGAGGGCCTTTCGAGCAGTACTTC. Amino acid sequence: CASSLFGGGPFEQYF.

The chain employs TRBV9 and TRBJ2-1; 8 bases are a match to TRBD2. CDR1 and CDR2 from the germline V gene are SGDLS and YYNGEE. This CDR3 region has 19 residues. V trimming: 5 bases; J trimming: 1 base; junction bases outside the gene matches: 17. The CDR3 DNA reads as TGTGCCAGCAGTGACAACTCGGGACTAGGGGTTAGTTCCTACAATGAGCAGTTCTTC. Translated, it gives CASSDNSGLGVSSYNEQFF.

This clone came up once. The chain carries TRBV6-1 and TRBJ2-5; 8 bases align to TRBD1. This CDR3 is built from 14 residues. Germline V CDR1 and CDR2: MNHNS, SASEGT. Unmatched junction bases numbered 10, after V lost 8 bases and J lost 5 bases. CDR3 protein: CASDRGRMIETQYF. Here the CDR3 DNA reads TGTGCCAGCGACAGGGGAAGAATGATTGAGACCCAGTACTTC.

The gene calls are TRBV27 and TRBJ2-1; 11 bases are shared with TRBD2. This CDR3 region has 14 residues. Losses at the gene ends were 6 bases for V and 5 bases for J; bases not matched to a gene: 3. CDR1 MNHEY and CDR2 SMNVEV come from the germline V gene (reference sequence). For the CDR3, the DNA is TGTGCCAGCAGGGCTAGCGGGGGGCACAATGAGCAGTTCTTC. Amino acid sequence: CASRASGGHNEQFF.

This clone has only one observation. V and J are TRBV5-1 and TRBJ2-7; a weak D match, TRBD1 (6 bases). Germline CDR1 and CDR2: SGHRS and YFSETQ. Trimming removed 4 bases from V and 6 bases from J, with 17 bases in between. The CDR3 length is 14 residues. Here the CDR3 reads CASSRGTRWSEQYF. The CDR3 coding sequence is TGCGCCAGCAGCCGAGGGACAAGGTGGTCCGAGCAGTACTTC.

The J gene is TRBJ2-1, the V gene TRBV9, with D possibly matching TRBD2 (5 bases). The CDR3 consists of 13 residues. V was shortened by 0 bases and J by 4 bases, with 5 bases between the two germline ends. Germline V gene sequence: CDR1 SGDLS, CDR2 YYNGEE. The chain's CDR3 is CASSVGEYNEQFF. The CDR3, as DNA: TGTGCCAGCAGCGTAGGGGAGTACAATGAGCAGTTCTTC.

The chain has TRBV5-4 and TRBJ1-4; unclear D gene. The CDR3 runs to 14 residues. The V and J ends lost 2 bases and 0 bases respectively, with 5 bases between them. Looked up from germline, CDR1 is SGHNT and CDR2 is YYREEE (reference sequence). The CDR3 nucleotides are TGTGCCAGCAGCTTCCGAACAACTAATGAAAAACTGTTTTTT. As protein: CASSFRTTNEKLFF. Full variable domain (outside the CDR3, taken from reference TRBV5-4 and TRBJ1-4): ETGVTQSPTHLIKTRGQQVTLRCSSQSGHNTVSWYQQALGQGPQFIFQYYREEENGRGNFPPRFSGLQFPNYSSELNVNALELDDSALYLCASSFRTTNEKLFFGSGTQLSVL.

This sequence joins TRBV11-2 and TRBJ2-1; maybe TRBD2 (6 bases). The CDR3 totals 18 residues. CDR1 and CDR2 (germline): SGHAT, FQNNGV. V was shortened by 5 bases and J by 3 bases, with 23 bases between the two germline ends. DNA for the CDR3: TGTGCCAGCAGCGGAACGGGGGACGGAGTCGTTCACTACAATGAGCAGTTCTTC. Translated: CASSGTGDGVVHYNEQFF.

This CDR3 is CASSEGTGELFF. CDR3 nucleotides: TGTGCCAGCAGTGAAGGCACCGGGGAGCTGTTTTTT. The rearrangement uses TRBV6-4 and TRBJ2-2, with no clear D. V dropped 3 bases and J dropped 4 bases, with 3 bases sitting between them. Germline CDR1 and CDR2: MRHNA and SNTAGT. The CDR3 is 12 residues long.

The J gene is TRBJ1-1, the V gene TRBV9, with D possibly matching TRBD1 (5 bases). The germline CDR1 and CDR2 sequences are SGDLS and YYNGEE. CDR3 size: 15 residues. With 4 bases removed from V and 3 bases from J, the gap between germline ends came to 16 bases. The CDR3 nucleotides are TGTGCCAGCAGCCCTCGAGGGGTCGCGGACACTGAAGCTTTCTTT. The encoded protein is CASSPRGVADTEAFF. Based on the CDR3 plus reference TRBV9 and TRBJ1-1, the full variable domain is DSGVTQTPKHLITATGQRVTLRCSPRSGDLSVYWYQQSLDQGLQFLIQYYNGEERAKGNILERFSAQQFPDLHSELNLSSLELGDSALYFCASSPRGVADTEAFFGQGTRLTVV.

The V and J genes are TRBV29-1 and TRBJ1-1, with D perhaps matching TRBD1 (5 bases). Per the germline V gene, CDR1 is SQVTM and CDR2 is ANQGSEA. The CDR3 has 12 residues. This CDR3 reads CSTLSGASEAFF. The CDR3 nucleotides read TGCAGTACCCTTTCTGGGGCCTCTGAAGCTTTCTTT.